This T cell receptor beta chain came from a study of T and B cells in COVID-19 patients. General observations from the study: Active COVID-19 showed highly clonal TRB repertoires; recovery showed diversity and richness above healthy donors. In COVID-19 patients, T cell receptor beta variable and joining gene use was reportedly strongly skewed.

Each TRB amplification used roughly 220-550 ng of genomic DNA from blood. This clonotype is medium-sized within its sample. Its cognate antigen is unknown. Multiplex PCR with BIOMED2 TRB-A/B primer pools amplified TRB rearrangements. MiXCR, run by TCRdb on the multiplex PCR reads, gives a single entry per CDR3 protein. The sample has several thousand distinct CDR3 sequences, 28% seen once. Trimming took 8 bases from V and 1 from J, leaving 17 bases between them. This CDR3 is built from 15 residues. Germline lookup yields CDR1 LNHDA and CDR2 SQIVND (reference sequence). The genes are TRBV19 and TRBJ1-1; the D gene is possibly TRBD1 (6 bases). Sequencing was performed on blood. The receptor was derived from a human donor who had recovered from COVID-19. This chain's CDR3 is CASPPGDATNTEAFF. The CDR3 DNA follows: TGTGCCAGTCCCCCAGGGGACGCGACGAACACTGAAGCTTTCTTT.